The 30 T cell receptor beta chains below come from one sample, sequenced in a study of blood T cell repertoires in COVID-19 (dated by TCRdb to 2020 to 2022). Library preparation used the immunoSEQ multiplex PCR assay. TCRdb retrieved this table from immuneACCESS and kept in-frame rearrangements only. Not all clones are present; in checked studies, unresolved V genes account for under half, and no reason is known for the remainder. This sample gives approximately 180,000 clones in total; approximately 90% of them show up just once. The top ten constitute around 6% of the sample. Sample: peripheral blood. The receptors here all came from a man aged 35 to 55 with active or convalescent COVID-19.

This sequence joins TRBV6-6 and TRBJ1-5; D is unclear. The V and J ends lost 0 bases and 9 bases respectively, with 9 bases between them. The CDR3 is 13 amino acids. Germline V CDR1 and CDR2: MNHNY, SVGAGI (reference sequence). CDR3 protein: CASSYSAGGPQHF. The DNA of the CDR3 is TGTGCCAGCAGTTACTCGGCGGGAGGGCCCCAGCATTTT.

The genes are TRBV6-5 and TRBJ2-1; D gene unclear. Trimming removed 4 bases at V and 0 bases at J, with 10 bases between. There are 15 residues in the CDR3. CDR1 MNHEY and CDR2 SVGAGI come from the germline V gene. Here the CDR3 reads CASSSPSSSYNEQFF. The CDR3 coding sequence is TGTGCCAGCAGTTCTCCGTCGAGCTCCTACAATGAGCAGTTCTTC.

V and J are TRBV2 and TRBJ1-2; tentatively, D is TRBD1 (5 bases). The CDR3 spans 14 residues. V dropped 7 bases and J dropped 4 bases, with 16 bases sitting between them. Germline lookup yields CDR1 SNHLY and CDR2 FYNNEI. The CDR3 bases are TGTGCCAGCACTAACGACAGAGTGCCCTATGGCTACACCTTC. Residues: CASTNDRVPYGYTF.

Comments on this clone: An end of the junction does not agree with germline; a read error may underlie this. This chain connects TRBV28 to TRBJ1-3, with D maybe TRBD1 (6 bases). Germline assignment: CDR1 MDHEN and CDR2 SYDVKM. The CDR3 totals 16 residues. The CDR3 sequence is CVSRLPGQGSGNTIYF. In DNA, the CDR3 is TGTGTCAGCAGACTGCCGGGACAAGGCTCTGGAAACACCATATATTTT. The variable domain in full, with the rest retrieved from reference TRBV28 and TRBJ1-3, is DVKVTQSSRYLVKRTGEKVFLECVQDMDHENMFWYRQDPGLGLRLIYFSYDVKMKEKGDIPEGYSVSREKKERFSLILESASTNQTSMYLCVSRLPGQGSGNTIYFGEGSWLTVV.

The rearrangement joins TRBV23-1 to TRBJ1-2; 10 bases align to TRBD1. TRBV23-1 is classed as an ORF, of uncertain function. This CDR3 has 20 residues. The junction had 19 bases not matched to a gene; V was cut back by 2 bases and J by 4 bases. The CDR3 coding sequence is TGCGCCAGCAGTCAACTCAACCTTAGGACAGGGGGGCCCACGGTCTATGGCTACACCTTC. Protein: CASSQLNLRTGGPTVYGYTF.

This sequence joins TRBV19 and TRBJ1-4; 11 bases align to TRBD1. Germline CDR1 LNHDA, CDR2 SQIVND (reference sequence). This CDR3 is built from 15 residues. The ends lost 4 bases at V and 5 bases at J; junction bases unmatched: 3. The CDR3 is CASSTDRGLNEKLFF. In DNA form, the CDR3 reads TGTGCCAGTAGTACGGACAGGGGGCTAAATGAAAAACTGTTTTTT.

CDR3 loop: CASSYRARDGYTF. CDR3 in DNA: TGTGCCAGCAGTTACCGCGCAAGAGATGGCTACACCTTC. The chain is built from TRBV6-2 or TRBV6-3 and TRBJ1-2; D is undetermined. The CDR3 consists of 13 residues. The germline gives CDR1 MNHEY, CDR2 SVGEGT. The ends were cut back, 2 bases at V and 6 bases at J, with 10 bases in the middle.

This chain uses TRBV2 with TRBJ1-4; 11 nucleotides align to TRBD1. This CDR3 spans 14 amino acids. The germline V gene encodes CDR1 SNHLY and CDR2 FYNNEI. Trimming at V came to 6 bases and at J to 7 bases, leaving 4 bases not matched to a gene. The CDR3 region is CASRSGTGGEKLFF. CDR3 DNA: TGTGCCAGCAGGTCTGGGACAGGGGGTGAAAAACTGTTTTTT.

The rearrangement joins TRBV6-5 to TRBJ1-2, with TRBD1 matching over 10 bases. V trimming: 6 bases; J trimming: 6 bases; junction bases outside the gene matches: 7. This CDR3 comprises 14 residues. Germline CDR1 MNHEY, CDR2 SVGAGI. The CDR3 DNA reads as TGTGCCAGCAGCATCTGGACAGGGGGAGATGGCTACACCTTC. Its protein is CASSIWTGGDGYTF.

V usage is TRBV27 and J usage is TRBJ1-1; weak D call: TRBD1 (6 bases). CDR1 and CDR2 from the germline V gene are MNHEY and SMNVEV (reference sequence). V was cut by 5 bases and J by 6 bases, with 16 bases left in between. There are 14 residues in the CDR3. Written as DNA, the CDR3 is TGTGCCAGCAGTCCGGACAGCCCAGTCTCTGAAGCTTTCTTT. Protein sequence: CASSPDSPVSEAFF.

CDR3 protein: CASRDRGRYGYTF. The CDR3 region has the DNA TGTGCCAGTCGAGACAGGGGGAGGTATGGCTACACCTTC. The chain recombines TRBV19 with TRBJ1-2; TRBD1 aligns across 9 bases. Trimming cost V 8 bases and J 5 bases; bases outside gene matches: 6. The CDR3 loop spans 13 amino acids. Germline V gene data show CDR1 as LNHDA and CDR2 as SQIVND (reference sequence).

V gene TRBV28 combines with J gene TRBJ1-4, with D tentatively TRBD1 (6 bases). The V gene lost 3 bases and the J gene lost 3 bases, with 11 bases spanning the gap. CDR1 and CDR2 from the germline V gene are MDHEN and SYDVKM. The CDR3 is 15 amino acids. CDR3 residues: CASSFSGAPNEKLFF. Here the CDR3 DNA reads TGTGCCAGCAGTTTTTCAGGGGCGCCTAATGAAAAACTGTTTTTT.

V usage is TRBV5-5 and J usage is TRBJ2-7; 12 bases map to TRBD1. Germline loops: CDR1 SGHKS, CDR2 YYEKEE (reference sequence). J was trimmed by 5 bases and V by 4 bases; bases with no gene match: 13. The CDR3 spans 17 residues. The CDR3, as DNA: TGTGCCAGCAGCGGGTGGGGACAGGGGGCAATTATCCACGAGCAGTACTTC. Encoded protein: CASSGWGQGAIIHEQYF.

This clone was seen a single time. The chain uses TRBV20-1 and TRBJ2-5; 7 bases line up with TRBD1. This CDR3 region has 13 residues. V dropped 3 bases and J dropped 4; count of bases not matched to a gene: 5. Germline V gene lookup returns CDR1 DFQATT and CDR2 SNEGSKA (reference sequence). The CDR3 region has the DNA TGCAGTGCTAGTGATACAGGGGTAGAGACCCAGTACTTC. Encoded protein: CSASDTGVETQYF.

V is TRBV19 and J is TRBJ1-2; 7 bases are a match to TRBD1. Germline V gene data show CDR1 as LNHDA and CDR2 as SQIVND (reference sequence). Unmatched junction bases numbered 4, after V lost 5 bases and J lost 4 bases. CDR3 size: 13 residues. As DNA, the CDR3 is TGTGCCAGTAGTCCACGGACAGGCTATGGCTACACCTTC. It yields the protein CASSPRTGYGYTF.

The DNA of the CDR3 is TGTGCCAGCTCACCACTTCATGGGGGCGCGGGCTACACCTTC. Translating gives CASSPLHGGAGYTF. The rearrangement joins TRBV18 to TRBJ1-2; the D gene is possibly TRBD1 (6 bases). The CDR3 covers 14 residues. Germline CDR1 and CDR2: KGHSH and LQKENI. V was pared by 1 base and J by 8 bases, with 14 bases between.

The CDR3 region has the DNA TGTGCCATCACCCCGGACAGGGTAGGGAAGACCCAGTACTTC. It specifies CAITPDRVGKTQYF. The chain combines TRBV10-3 with TRBJ2-5, with TRBD1 matching over 8 bases. Germline loops: CDR1 ENHRY, CDR2 SYGVKD. Germline trimming cut 7 bases from V and 6 bases from J; bases unmatched to any gene: 10. The CDR3 is made up of 14 amino acids.

The V and J genes are TRBV2 and TRBJ1-5; the D is unclear. The CDR3 is 17 amino acids. The germline V gene has CDR1 SNHLY and CDR2 FYNNEI. The V end lost 2 bases, the J end lost 0 bases, and 14 bases lay between the germline ends. This chain's CDR3 is CASSENVAGSSNQPQHF. CDR3 DNA sequence: TGTGCCAGCAGTGAAAATGTGGCGGGAAGTAGCAATCAGCCCCAGCATTTT.

This chain connects TRBV30 to TRBJ2-1, with unresolved D. The ends were cut back, 0 bases at V and 7 bases at J, with 13 bases in the middle. This CDR3 comprises 14 residues. Germline loops: CDR1 GTSNPN, CDR2 SVGIG (reference sequence). CDR3 bases: TGTGCCTGGAGTGTTGGCGTGTCCGGGAATGAGCAGTTCTTC. Its translation is CAWSVGVSGNEQFF.

V gene TRBV27 combines with J gene TRBJ2-1; 7 bases agree with TRBD1. This CDR3 comprises 14 residues. Losses at the gene ends were 9 bases for V and 2 bases for J; bases not matched to a gene: 7. Germline CDR1 is MNHEY and CDR2 is SMNVEV (reference sequence). In nucleotides, the CDR3 is TGTGCCAGTACCAGACAGGGAGCCTACAATGAGCAGTTCTTC. Translated, it gives CASTRQGAYNEQFF.

V and J are TRBV2 and TRBJ1-1; 7 bases line up with TRBD1. CDR3 length equals 16 residues. The V gene's germline CDR1 is SNHLY and CDR2 FYNNEI. The V and J ends lost 9 bases and 0 bases, in that order; junction bases with no gene match: 13. This CDR3 is CARKGDRTTMNTEAFF. In nucleotides, the CDR3 is TGTGCCAGAAAGGGGGACAGAACTACGATGAACACTGAAGCTTTCTTT. The entire variable domain, with the rest obtained from reference TRBV2 and TRBJ1-1, is as follows: EPEVTQTPSHQVTQMGQEVILRCVPISNHLYFYWYRQILGQKVEFLVSFYNNEISEKSEIFDDQFSVERPDGSNFTLKIRSTKLEDSAMYFCARKGDRTTMNTEAFFGQGTRLTVV.

The chain links TRBV7-2 to TRBJ1-5, with 9 nucleotides matching TRBD1. Germline-derived CDR1 and CDR2 are SGHTA and FQGNSA. V shed 1 base, J shed 7 bases, and the junction held 5 bases outside the gene matches. This CDR3 region has 15 residues. Written as DNA, the CDR3 is TGTGCCAGCAGCTTAGAGGACAGGGGATGGCAGCCCCAGCATTTT. It encodes CASSLEDRGWQPQHF.

This clone turned up a few times. The V and J genes are TRBV18 and TRBJ1-5; no definite D call. The length of the CDR3 is 13 residues. Per the germline V gene, CDR1 is KGHSH and CDR2 is LQKENI. V lost 3 bases and J 0 bases, leaving 3 bases between the germline ends. The CDR3 sequence: CASSPNSNQPQHF. The DNA for the CDR3 is TGTGCCAGCTCACCCAATAGCAATCAGCCCCAGCATTTT.

The chain has TRBV6-6 and TRBJ2-2; the match to TRBD1 covers 8 bases. The CDR3 is 16 residues long. J was trimmed by 1 base and V by 5 bases; bases with no gene match: 6. The germline CDR1 and CDR2 sequences are MNHNY and SVGAGI (reference sequence). CDR3 in amino acids: CASSRSGTGNTGELFF. The CDR3 nucleotides read TGTGCCAGCAGTCGATCTGGGACAGGGAACACCGGGGAGCTGTTTTTT.

The V gene is TRBV6-5, the J gene TRBJ1-5; maybe TRBD1 (6 bases). The CDR3 contains 13 residues. Germline CDR1 reads MNHEY; CDR2 reads SVGAGI. Between the trimmed V and J ends, which lost 7 bases and 4 bases, there was a span of 11 bases. The CDR3 region has the DNA TGTGCCAGCACAACAGGGTCTAATCAGCCCCAGCATTTT. Amino acids: CASTTGSNQPQHF.

The rearrangement links TRBV6-5 to TRBJ2-4; weak D call: TRBD1 (5 bases). Looked up from germline, CDR1 is MNHEY and CDR2 is SVGAGI. V lost 6 bases and J lost 5, with 14 bases in between. The CDR3 loop spans 14 amino acids. CDR3 sequence: CASSPPATENIQYF. The DNA of the CDR3 is TGTGCCAGCAGCCCACCAGCGACAGAAAACATTCAGTACTTC.

The genes are TRBV9 and TRBJ1-1; D gene unclear. With 3 bases removed from V and 3 bases from J, the gap between germline ends came to 12 bases. The CDR3 totals 14 residues. Germline V gene lookup returns CDR1 SGDLS and CDR2 YYNGEE. The CDR3 here is CASSALDGYTEAFF. The CDR3 bases are TGTGCCAGCAGCGCCCTAGACGGATACACTGAAGCTTTCTTT. Variable domain in full (rest from reference TRBV9 and TRBJ1-1): DSGVTQTPKHLITATGQRVTLRCSPRSGDLSVYWYQQSLDQGLQFLIQYYNGEERAKGNILERFSAQQFPDLHSELNLSSLELGDSALYFCASSALDGYTEAFFGQGTRLTVV.

CDR3 nucleotide sequence: TGTGCCAGCAGCTTAGACCTCGGCAGAGCGGGAGGCTACACCTTC. This sequence encodes CASSLDLGRAGGYTF. The chain carries TRBV7-2 and TRBJ1-2; D is unresolved. Germline V gives CDR1 SGHTA, CDR2 FQGNSA. V was shortened by 1 base and J by 8 bases, with 17 bases between the two germline ends. CDR3 size: 15 residues. Supplemented by reference TRBV7-2 and TRBJ1-2, the full variable domain reads GAGVSQSPSNKVTEKGKDVELRCDPISGHTALYWYRQSLGQGLEFLIYFQGNSAPDKSGLPSDRFSAERTGGSVSTLTIQRTQQEDSAVYLCASSLDLGRAGGYTFGSGTRLTVV.

The chain employs TRBV6-5 and TRBJ1-4; 7 bases match TRBD1. V gave up 4 bases and J gave up 0 bases; unmatched junction bases: 2. Germline V lookup: CDR1 MNHEY, CDR2 SVGAGI. This CDR3 has 15 amino acids. Written as DNA, the CDR3 is TGTGCCAGCAGTTCAGGACAGGCAACTAATGAAAAACTGTTTTTT. Translated: CASSSGQATNEKLFF.

This clone has just one count. The chain is built from TRBV19 and TRBJ2-7; D is unresolved. Trimming removed 4 bases from V and 0 bases from J, with 10 bases in between. Looked up from germline, CDR1 is LNHDA and CDR2 is SQIVND (reference sequence). This CDR3 has 14 residues. The CDR3 protein is CASSTNDISYEQYF. CDR3 coding DNA: TGTGCCAGTAGTACGAACGACATCTCCTACGAGCAGTACTTC. The variable domain in full, with the rest retrieved from reference TRBV19 and TRBJ2-7, is DGGITQSPKYLFRKEGQNVTLSCEQNLNHDAMYWYRQDPGQGLRLIYYSQIVNDFQKGDIAEGYSVSREKKESFPLTVTSAQKNPTAFYLCASSTNDISYEQYFGPGTRLTVT.